This T cell receptor (beta chain) was recorded in a study of blood T cell repertoires in COVID-19. Study background: Acute-phase and convalescent COVID-19 samples originated in the United States, Italy and Spain.

This CDR3 is 16 amino acids long. V lost 1 base, J lost 3 bases, and 13 bases lay in between. Germline lookup yields CDR1 KGHSH and CDR2 LQKENI. Per the authors' pipeline: Using reference gene primer amplification, nucleated cell counts were estimated. Data came from immunoSEQ multiplex PCR; TCRdb stores just in-frame clones and leaves some out. V, J and clone size derive from that table, while D and trimming were established from the DNA sequence. The table includes roughly 80,000 clones, around 81% detected once. This clone occurred once. This TCR came from a man older than 75 with acute or convalescent COVID-19. V usage is TRBV18 and J usage is TRBJ2-1; tentatively, D is TRBD2 (6 bases). The specimen was peripheral blood. The CDR3 DNA sequence: TGTGCCAGCTCACCACAAGCACTAGCAGACTACAATGAGCAGTTCTTC. Its protein product is CASSPQALADYNEQFF. The entire variable domain, with the rest obtained from reference TRBV18 and TRBJ2-1, is as follows: NAGVMQNPRHLVRRRGQEARLRCSPMKGHSHVYWYRQLPEEGLKFMVYLQKENIIDESGMPKERFSAEFPKEGPSILRIQQVVRGDSAAYFCASSPQALADYNEQFFGPGTRLTVL.